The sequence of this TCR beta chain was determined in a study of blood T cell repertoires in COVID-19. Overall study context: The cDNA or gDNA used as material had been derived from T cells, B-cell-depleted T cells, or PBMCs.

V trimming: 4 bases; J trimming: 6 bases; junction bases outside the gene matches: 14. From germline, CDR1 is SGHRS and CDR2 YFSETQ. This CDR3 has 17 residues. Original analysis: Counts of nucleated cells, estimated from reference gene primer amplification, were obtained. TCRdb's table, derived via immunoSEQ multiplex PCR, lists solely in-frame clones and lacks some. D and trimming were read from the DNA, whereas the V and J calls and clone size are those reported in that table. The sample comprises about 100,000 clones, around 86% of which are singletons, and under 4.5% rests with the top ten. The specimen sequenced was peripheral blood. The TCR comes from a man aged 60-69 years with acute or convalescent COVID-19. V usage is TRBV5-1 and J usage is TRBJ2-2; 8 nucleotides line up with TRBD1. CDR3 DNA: TGCGCCAGCAGCAAGATCCTTACAGGGGGAACCTCCGGGGAGCTGTTTTTT. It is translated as CASSKILTGGTSGELFF.